This TCR beta chain was captured by sequencing in a study of blood T cell repertoires in COVID-19. Across the study: COVID-19 samples collected from the United States, Italy and Spain covered acute and convalescent phases. Sample material is recorded as cDNA or gDNA derived from T cells, B-cell-depleted T cells, or PBMCs.

Trimming stripped 2 bases from V and 7 bases from J, with 8 bases between. This CDR3 contains 12 residues. Original methodology: Estimation of nucleated cell counts was performed using reference gene primer amplification. The table came from immunoSEQ multiplex PCR; TCRdb's copy has only in-frame clones and leaves some out. The V and J calls and clone size were taken over from that table, and D and trimming were inferred from the DNA. The sample consists of some 100,000 clones, roughly 82% of them appearing once. The sequencing input was peripheral blood. The source of this sequence is a human donor in a cohort sampled during active COVID-19. The chain is built from TRBV12-3 or TRBV12-4 and TRBJ1-1; the D gene is possibly TRBD1 (6 bases). CDR3 loop: CASSLNRVEAFF. The CDR3 nucleotides read TGTGCCAGCAGTTTAAACAGGGTTGAAGCTTTCTTT.